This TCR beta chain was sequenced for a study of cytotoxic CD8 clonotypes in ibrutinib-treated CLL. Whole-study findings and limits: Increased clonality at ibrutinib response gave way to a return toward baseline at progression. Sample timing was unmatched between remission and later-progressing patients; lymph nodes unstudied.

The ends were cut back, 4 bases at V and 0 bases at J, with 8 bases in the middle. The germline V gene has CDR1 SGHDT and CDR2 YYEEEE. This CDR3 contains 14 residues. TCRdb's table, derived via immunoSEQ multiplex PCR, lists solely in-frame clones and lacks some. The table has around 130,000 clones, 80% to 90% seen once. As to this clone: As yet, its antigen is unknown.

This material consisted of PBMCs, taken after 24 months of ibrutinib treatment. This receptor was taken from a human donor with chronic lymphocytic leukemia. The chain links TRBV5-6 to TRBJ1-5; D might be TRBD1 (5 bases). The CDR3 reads CASSRDPSNQPQHF. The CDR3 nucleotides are TGTGCCAGCAGCAGGGACCCTAGCAATCAGCCCCAGCATTTT.